These T cell receptor beta chains were read from a single sample in a study of neurological immune-mediated disorders. TCRdb re-called the 5' RACE reads with MiXCR, one entry per CDR3 protein. The data show tens of thousands of distinct CDR3 sequences, about 14% seen once. Sequences were obtained from PBMCs. All receptors derive from a woman between 50 and 59 years old with HTLV-1-associated myelopathy (HAM/TSP). The CDR3 runs from the conserved cysteine through the conserved F or W. Each record gives: V gene, D gene, clone size, J gene, CDR3 protein, CDR3 DNA. The D gene is left open where the match is weak. Clone size, where shown, is once, few, many, or a class for clones that have expanded.

V: TRBV20-1; D: TRBD2; size: many; J: TRBJ2-7; CDR3: CSAKNAGTSGEQYF; DNA: TGCAGTGCTAAAAACGCCGGGACTAGCGGCGAGCAGTACTTC
V: TRBV5-1; D: -; size: many; J: TRBJ2-7; CDR3: CASSLPGAPYEQYF; DNA: TGCGCCAGCAGCTTACCGGGGGCCCCCTACGAGCAGTACTTC
V: TRBV5-1; D: -; size: -; J: TRBJ2-1; CDR3: CASSLGQRVEKFF; DNA: TGCGCCAGCAGCTTGGGACAGAGAGTCGAGAAGTTCTTC
V: TRBV7-2; D: -; size: many; J: TRBJ2-7; CDR3: CASSLYTRPYEQYF; DNA: TGTGCCAGCAGCTTATATACCCGACCCTACGAGCAGTACTTC
V: TRBV5-8; D: -; size: many; J: TRBJ2-3; CDR3: CASSLRGATHGYF; DNA: TGTGCCAGCAGCTTGAGGGGGGCAACGCATGGGTATTTT
V: TRBV10-3; D: -; size: many; J: TRBJ1-2; CDR3: CAISALSGYTF; DNA: TGTGCCATCAGCGCCCTCAGCGGCTACACCTTC
V: TRBV12-3/TRBV12-4; D: -; size: -; J: TRBJ2-3; CDR3: CASSPGRTSTDTQYF; DNA: TGTGCCAGCAGTCCGGGGCGGACGAGCACAGATACGCAGTATTTT
V: TRBV28; D: -; size: many; J: TRBJ1-5; CDR3: CASSPMVNQPQHF; DNA: TGTGCCAGCAGTCCTATGGTCAATCAGCCCCAGCATTTT
V: TRBV5-1; D: -; size: -; J: TRBJ2-7; CDR3: CASSLGLGGKSYEQYF; DNA: TGCGCCAGCAGCTTGGGGCTGGGGGGCAAGTCCTACGAGCAGTACTTC
V: TRBV6-1; D: -; size: many; J: TRBJ2-7; CDR3: CASSENPAYEQYF; DNA: TGTGCCAGCAGTGAAAACCCGGCCTACGAGCAGTACTTC
V: TRBV12-3/TRBV12-4; D: -; size: many; J: TRBJ2-1; CDR3: CASSLAGTHTRGYNEQFF; DNA: TGTGCCAGCAGTTTAGCTGGGACACACACGCGGGGCTACAATGAGCAGTTCTTC
V: TRBV5-1; D: TRBD2; size: -; J: TRBJ2-5; CDR3: CASSPGNVGGAYSETQYF; DNA: TGCGCCAGCAGCCCGGGGAATGTCGGGGGGGCCTATTCGGAGACCCAGTACTTC
V: TRBV7-8; D: -; size: many; J: TRBJ1-2; CDR3: CASSPRTVSFNYGYTF; DNA: TGTGCCAGCAGCCCACGGACAGTTTCTTTTAACTATGGCTACACCTTC
V: TRBV5-1; D: -; size: -; J: TRBJ2-5; CDR3: CASSFGRSGVGGETQYF; DNA: TGCGCCAGCAGCTTCGGTAGATCGGGTGTCGGTGGAGAGACCCAGTACTTC